One sample yielded the 22 T cell receptor beta chains listed below, sequenced in a study of T cell repertoires in cytomegalovirus infection. Using its own MiXCR run on the reads, TCRdb lists one record per CDR3 protein. The sample lists fewer than 700,000 distinct CDR3 sequences, roughly 26% occurring once. The material sequenced was CD8+ T cells from PBMCs. Receptors were obtained from a human donor in good health (CMV status not recorded). Some clones in this sample may be carry-over from other donors' samples.

In this sample, this clonotype turned up a few times. This chain connects TRBV28 to TRBJ1-1; no firm D call. The CDR3 has 12 residues. Trimming left V 3 bases short and J 11 bases short, with 13 bases between. CDR1 and CDR2 (germline): MDHEN, SYDVKM. This chain's CDR3 is CASSFVRPGAFF. The CDR3 region has the DNA TGTGCCAGCAGTTTTGTCAGGCCTGGCGCTTTCTTT.

The chain carries TRBV29-1 and TRBJ2-3, with 8 bases aligning to TRBD1. The CDR3 length is 15 residues. Per the germline V gene, CDR1 is SQVTM and CDR2 is ANQGSEA. V lost 6 bases to trimming and J lost 3 bases; unmatched junction nucleotides: 11. The CDR3, as DNA: TGCAGCGTGGTGAAGTATGACAGGGGTACAGATACGCAGTATTTT. It codes for CSVVKYDRGTDTQYF.

The chain joins TRBV20-1 to TRBJ1-1; D is perhaps TRBD1 (5 bases). CDR1 is DFQATT and CDR2 is SNEGSKA in the germline V gene (reference sequence). CDR3 length: 13 amino acids. V lost 1 base and J lost 4, with 10 bases in between. DNA for the CDR3: TGCAGTGCTAGAGGGGGCCGTGGCACTGAAGCTTTCTTT. This sequence encodes CSARGGRGTEAFF.

A remark on this clonotype: This could be a read error, since a much larger clone is one nucleotide away. This sequence joins TRBV7-6 and TRBJ2-1, with 7 bases matching TRBD2. Trimming at V came to 10 bases and at J to 6 bases, leaving 15 bases not matched to a gene. The V gene's germline CDR1 is SGHVS and CDR2 FNYEAQ. This CDR3 has 15 residues. The CDR3: CANSPPGGPGNEQFF. The CDR3 bases are TGTGCCAACAGTCCGCCGGGGGGACCCGGCAATGAGCAGTTCTTC.

This clonotype came up many times. This chain uses TRBV28 with TRBJ2-1; 9 bases are a match to TRBD2. The CDR3 sequence is 12 residues long. Germline V gives CDR1 MDHEN, CDR2 SYDVKM. The CDR3 sequence: CVSGTSNNEQFF. Written as DNA, the CDR3 is TGTGTCAGTGGGACTAGCAACAATGAGCAGTTCTTC.

The table lists this clonotype with many counts. This chain connects TRBV7-9 to TRBJ2-7; D is uncertain. From germline, CDR1 is SEHNR and CDR2 FQNEAQ (reference sequence). Trimming left V 2 bases short and J 2 bases short, with 10 bases between. This CDR3 region has 14 residues. The CDR3 sequence: CASSLTPQTYEQYV. As DNA, the CDR3 is TGTGCCAGCAGCTTAACCCCGCAGACCTACGAGCAGTACGTC.

V and J are TRBV5-6 and TRBJ1-6; D call uncertain. Between the trimmed V and J ends, which lost 3 bases and 9 bases, there was a span of 16 bases. This CDR3 is 15 amino acids long. Germline loops: CDR1 SGHDT, CDR2 YYEEEE. CDR3 region: CASSSSAAISSPLHF. Written as DNA, the CDR3 is TGTGCCAGCAGCTCGTCCGCGGCTATCTCTTCACCCCTCCACTTT.

The rearrangement links TRBV5-5 to TRBJ2-2, with 8 bases fitting TRBD1. The junction had 4 bases not matched to a gene; V was cut back by 9 bases and J by 6 bases. From germline, CDR1 is SGHKS and CDR2 YYEKEE (reference sequence). This CDR3 is 12 amino acids long. The CDR3 DNA is TGTGCCACCCAGGGGGCGGCCGGGGAGCTGTTTTTT. Its translation is CATQGAAGELFF.

In its sample, this clonotype was seen a few times. The V call is TRBV29-1, the J call TRBJ2-7, with TRBD1 matching over 7 bases. J was trimmed by 3 bases and V by 8 bases; bases with no gene match: 7. Germline V lookup: CDR1 SQVTM, CDR2 ANQGSEA. The CDR3 spans 12 residues. CDR3 in DNA: TGCAGCATCCCGGGACAGAACTACGAGCAGTACTTC. Its protein product is CSIPGQNYEQYF.

The genes are TRBV2 and TRBJ2-3; TRBD2 aligns across 14 bases. The CDR3 sequence is 14 residues long. With 9 bases clipped from V and 4 bases from J, the junction kept 3 bases outside the gene matches. CDR1 and CDR2 (germline): SNHLY, FYNNEI. CDR3 protein: CARTSGGAADTQYF. CDR3 coding DNA: TGTGCCAGGACTAGCGGGGGGGCAGCAGATACGCAGTATTTT.

In its sample, this clonotype was seen a few times. V and J are TRBV7-9 and TRBJ1-4; D ambiguous. Trimming pared 1 base from V and 10 bases from J, leaving 7 bases between. Germline CDR1 is SEHNR and CDR2 is FQNEAQ (reference sequence). There are 12 residues in the CDR3. The CDR3 bases are TGTGCCAGCAGCTTAGAGGGTGGAAAACTGTTTTTT. Its translation is CASSLEGGKLFF. Using reference TRBV7-9 and TRBJ1-4 for the parts outside the CDR3, the full variable domain is DTGVSQNPRHKITKRGQNVTFRCDPISEHNRLYWYRQTLGQGPEFLTYFQNEAQLEKSRLLSDRFSAERPKGSFSTLEIQRTEQGDSAMYLCASSLEGGKLFFGSGTQLSVL.

This clonotype was observed a handful of times. The CDR3 nucleotides are TGTGCCAGCAGCCAGTTCTCAGGGGATAACACTGAAGCTTTCTTT. It is translated as CASSQFSGDNTEAFF. V gene TRBV14 combines with J gene TRBJ1-1; a weak D match, TRBD1 (6 bases). Trimming cost V 3 bases and J 2 bases, with 13 bases left between them. Germline CDR1 reads SGHDN; CDR2 reads FVKESK. This CDR3 is 15 amino acids long.

This clonotype has at least ten counts. The chain joins TRBV28 to TRBJ2-5; 10 positions match TRBD1. Trimming removed 5 bases from V and 4 bases from J; junction bases left unmatched: 7. The CDR3 spans 15 residues. Germline-derived CDR1 and CDR2 are MDHEN and SYDVKM. CDR3 sequence reads: CASSPRQGARETQYF. CDR3 nucleotide sequence: TGTGCCAGCAGTCCAAGACAGGGGGCGCGAGAGACCCAGTACTTC.

This clonotype was seen more than once but under ten times. Mismatch with germline at one junction end may stem from a read error. This chain uses TRBV20-1 with TRBJ1-2; the match to TRBD1 covers 10 bases. Germline values: CDR1 DFQATT, CDR2 SNEGSKA (reference sequence). This CDR3 comprises 14 residues. DNA of the CDR3: TGCAGTGCTAGACCCTTTGGACAGGGGGAACCGCACCCCTTC. Amino acid sequence: CSARPFGQGEPHPF.

The chain carries TRBV11-2 and TRBJ1-1, with D tentatively TRBD1 (5 bases). V was pared by 2 bases and J by 1 base, with 17 bases between. Per the germline V gene, CDR1 is SGHAT and CDR2 is FQNNGV. The CDR3 totals 17 residues. CDR3 sequence: CASSLWGGVDKNTEAFF. The CDR3 DNA is TGTGCCAGCAGCTTATGGGGGGGGGTCGATAAGAACACTGAAGCTTTCTTT. Combining the CDR3 with reference TRBV11-2 and TRBJ1-1 gives the whole variable domain EAGVAQSPRYKIIEKRQSVAFWCNPISGHATLYWYQQILGQGPKLLIQFQNNGVVDDSQLPKDRFSAERLKGVDSTLKIQPAKLEDSAVYLCASSLWGGVDKNTEAFFGQGTRLTVV.

This clonotype occurred a few times. The chain couples TRBV27 to TRBJ2-2, with D uncertain. V was cut by 6 bases and J by 7 bases, with 9 bases left in between. The CDR3 runs to 12 residues. Germline V gives CDR1 MNHEY, CDR2 SMNVEV (reference sequence). CDR3 DNA: TGTGCCAGCAGGGCTGTGGTCGGGGAGCTGTTTTTT. This codes for CASRAVVGELFF.

This clonotype has a handful of counts. The CDR3 DNA is TGCAGCGTCGTGACAGGGGGCGGAGATACGCAGTATTTT. Its protein product is CSVVTGGGDTQYF. This chain uses TRBV29-1 with TRBJ2-3; 10 bases fit TRBD1. Germline CDR1 reads SQVTM; CDR2 reads ANQGSEA. V was pared by 6 bases and J by 5 bases, with 5 bases of the junction left unmatched. This CDR3 is 13 amino acids long.

This clonotype has more than one count but fewer than ten. The chain joins TRBV5-1 to TRBJ1-2; D is perhaps TRBD1 (6 bases). CDR1 is SGHRS and CDR2 is YFSETQ in the germline V gene. V lost 0 bases to trimming and J lost 5 bases, with 17 bases between them. This CDR3 is 16 amino acids long. CDR3 nucleotide sequence: TGCGCCAGCAGCTTGGCGGGGGCAAAAAATTCTTATGGCTACACCTTC. Protein sequence: CASSLAGAKNSYGYTF. The whole variable domain, remainder taken from reference TRBV5-1 and TRBJ1-2, is KAGVTQTPRYLIKTRGQQVTLSCSPISGHRSVSWYQQTPGQGLQFLFEYFSETQRNKGNFPGRFSGRQFSNSRSEMNVSTLELGDSALYLCASSLAGAKNSYGYTFGSGTRLTVV.

This clonotype has at least ten counts. The CDR3: CASSLEPPPAYNEQFF. The CDR3 DNA is TGTGCCAGCAGCTTAGAGCCCCCGCCCGCCTACAATGAGCAGTTCTTC. The chain employs TRBV7-6 and TRBJ2-1, with D uncertain. Germline V gene sequence: CDR1 SGHVS, CDR2 FNYEAQ. This CDR3 has 16 residues. V was pared by 1 base and J by 2 bases, with 12 bases between.

The sample holds one count of this clonotype. V gene TRBV27 combines with J gene TRBJ1-1; D is undetermined. Trimming removed 3 bases from V and 1 base from J, with 9 bases in between. The CDR3 spans 14 residues. Per germline, CDR1 MNHEY and CDR2 SMNVEV (reference sequence). The DNA for the CDR3 is TGTGCCAGCAGTTTCGGGAAGTCGAACACTGAAGCTTTCTTT. As protein: CASSFGKSNTEAFF.

The chain is built from TRBV20-1 and TRBJ1-2; 7 bases agree with TRBD1. The CDR3 length is 14 residues. CDR1 is DFQATT and CDR2 is SNEGSKA in the germline V gene (reference sequence). Losses at the gene ends were 3 bases for V and 4 bases for J; bases not matched to a gene: 8. CDR3 sequence reads: CSASKQGYGYGYTF. CDR3 nucleotides: TGCAGTGCTAGTAAACAGGGGTACGGCTATGGCTACACCTTC.

This clonotype was detected only a few times. This chain joins TRBV4-3 and TRBJ2-7; a weak D match, TRBD1 (5 bases). Germline V lookup: CDR1 LGHNA, CDR2 YSLEER. This CDR3 has 16 residues. The V end was cut by 0 bases, the J end by 1 base, with 13 bases between. The CDR3 region has the DNA TGCGCCAGCAGCCAAGATTATCCAGGGCCATCCTACGAGCAGTACGTC. Protein sequence: CASSQDYPGPSYEQYV.